This T cell receptor (beta chain) originates from a study of blood T cells in healthy people across ages. With 1 base clipped from V and 11 bases from J, the junction kept 4 bases outside the gene matches. The CDR3 sequence is 12 residues long. Germline lookup yields CDR1 SGHTA and CDR2 FQGNSA. Next came a second PCR, run for about 6 to 12 cycles, which used a sample-barcoded 5' primer along with a J-beta primer mix. TCRdb ran MiXCR on the 5' RACE reads and lists one entry per CDR3 protein. This table has roughly 650,000 distinct CDR3 sequences, 32% appearing once. Every participating donor contributed 8.5 to 10 milliliters of peripheral blood through a draw.

The TCR originated in a woman aged 80 or over in good health. Sample: blood. The V gene is TRBV7-2, the J gene TRBJ1-1; 7 bases line up with TRBD1. Here the CDR3 DNA reads TGTGCCAGCAGCTTAGAAACAGGGGAGGCTTTCTTT. This translates into CASSLETGEAFF.